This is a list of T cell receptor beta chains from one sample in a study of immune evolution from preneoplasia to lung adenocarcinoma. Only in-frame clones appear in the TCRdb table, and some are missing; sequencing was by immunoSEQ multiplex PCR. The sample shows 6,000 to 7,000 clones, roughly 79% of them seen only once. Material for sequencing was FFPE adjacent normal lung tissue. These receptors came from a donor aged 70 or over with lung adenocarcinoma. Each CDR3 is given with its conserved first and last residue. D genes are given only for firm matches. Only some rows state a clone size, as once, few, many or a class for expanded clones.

CDR3 protein: CAWGRADTQYF
CDR3 DNA: TGTGCCTGGGGAAGGGCAGATACGCAGTATTTT
D gene: -
CDR3 length: 11
V gene: TRBV30
J gene: TRBJ2-3
clone size: -

CDR3 protein: CASSPTTGEYNEQFF
CDR3 DNA: TGTGCCAGCAGCCCTACGACAGGGGAGTACAATGAGCAGTTCTTC
D gene: TRBD1
CDR3 length: 15
V gene: TRBV7-8
J gene: TRBJ2-1
clone size: -

CDR3 protein: CASSLWDRTSSGANVLTF
CDR3 DNA: TGTGCCAGCAGCTTGTGGGACAGGACCTCCTCTGGGGCCAACGTCCTGACTTTC
D gene: TRBD1
CDR3 length: 18
V gene: TRBV7-2
J gene: TRBJ2-6
clone size: -

CDR3 protein: CASSSPPLELFF
CDR3 DNA: TGTGCCAGCAGCTCCCCCCCCCTGGAGCTGTTTTTT
D gene: -
CDR3 length: 12
V gene: TRBV7-8
J gene: TRBJ2-2
clone size: -

CDR3 protein: CASSPGQLETQYF
CDR3 DNA: TGTGCCAGCAGCCCGGGACAGTTAGAGACCCAGTACTTC
D gene: TRBD1
CDR3 length: 13
V gene: TRBV5-6
J gene: TRBJ2-5
clone size: once

CDR3 protein: CASSRAEGGNEQFF
CDR3 DNA: TGCGCCAGCAGCAGGGCAGAAGGGGGCAATGAGCAGTTCTTC
D gene: -
CDR3 length: 14
V gene: TRBV5-1
J gene: TRBJ2-1
clone size: few

CDR3 protein: CATSRDDTGTPPPVF
CDR3 DNA: TGTGCCACCAGCAGAGATGATACCGGGACACCCCCACCGGTTTTT
D gene: -
CDR3 length: 15
V gene: TRBV15
J gene: TRBJ1-3
clone size: -

CDR3 protein: CASSTSGRRRETQYF
CDR3 DNA: TGTGCCAGCAGTACTAGCGGGAGGAGACGGGAGACCCAGTACTTC
D gene: TRBD2
CDR3 length: 15
V gene: TRBV6-6
J gene: TRBJ2-5
clone size: -

CDR3 protein: CASNAAGAGELFF
CDR3 DNA: TGTGCCAGTAACGCAGCCGGCGCCGGGGAGCTGTTTTTT
D gene: -
CDR3 length: 13
V gene: TRBV19
J gene: TRBJ2-2
clone size: -

CDR3 protein: CAIRNSTVNEKLFF
CDR3 DNA: TGTGCCATCAGGAACTCGACAGTTAATGAAAAACTGTTTTTT
D gene: -
CDR3 length: 14
V gene: TRBV10-3
J gene: TRBJ1-4
clone size: -

CDR3 protein: CASSPNGGGGEKLFF
CDR3 DNA: TGTGCCAGCAGCCCCAATGGAGGGGGTGGGGAAAAACTGTTTTTT
D gene: -
CDR3 length: 15
V gene: TRBV7-3
J gene: TRBJ1-4
clone size: once

CDR3 protein: CASSLTPARVTGELFF
CDR3 DNA: TGTGCCAGCAGTTTAACGCCCGCCAGGGTCACCGGGGAGCTGTTTTTT
D gene: -
CDR3 length: 16
V gene: TRBV27
J gene: TRBJ2-2
clone size: few

CDR3 protein: CAWSPYRQSGGYTF
CDR3 DNA: TGTGCCTGGAGTCCTTATAGACAGTCGGGCGGCTACACCTTC
D gene: -
CDR3 length: 14
V gene: TRBV30
J gene: TRBJ1-2
clone size: -

CDR3 protein: CSVGLRDTPNYGYTF
CDR3 DNA: TGCAGCGTTGGTCTCCGGGACACCCCTAACTATGGCTACACCTTC
D gene: -
CDR3 length: 15
V gene: TRBV29-1
J gene: TRBJ1-2
clone size: -

CDR3 protein: CASSYTPPGVNTEAFF
CDR3 DNA: TGTGCCAGCAGTTACACTCCCCCAGGGGTGAACACTGAAGCTTTCTTT
D gene: -
CDR3 length: 16
V gene: TRBV6-6
J gene: TRBJ1-1
clone size: few

CDR3 protein: CASSAQGNSYNEQFF
CDR3 DNA: TGTGCCAGCAGCGCACAGGGAAACTCCTACAATGAGCAGTTCTTC
D gene: -
CDR3 length: 15
V gene: TRBV9
J gene: TRBJ2-1
clone size: once

CDR3 protein: CASSQEPGTGSSYEQYF
CDR3 DNA: TGCGCCAGCAGCCAAGAACCGGGGACAGGTAGCTCCTACGAGCAGTACTTC
D gene: TRBD1
CDR3 length: 17
V gene: TRBV4-1
J gene: TRBJ2-7
clone size: -

CDR3 protein: CAWGRDFVFF
CDR3 DNA: TGTGCCTGGGGCCGGGACTTCGTGTTCTTC
D gene: -
CDR3 length: 10
V gene: TRBV30
J gene: TRBJ2-1
clone size: once

CDR3 protein: CASSDRDEQFF
CDR3 DNA: TGTGCCAGCAGTGACAGGGATGAGCAGTTCTTC
D gene: TRBD1
CDR3 length: 11
V gene: TRBV6-6
J gene: TRBJ2-1
clone size: -

CDR3 protein: CASGVGVEQYF
CDR3 DNA: TGTGCCAGCGGTGTCGGGGTCGAGCAGTACTTC
D gene: -
CDR3 length: 11
V gene: TRBV2
J gene: TRBJ2-7
clone size: once

CDR3 protein: CASSPLGKQNTEAFF
CDR3 DNA: TGTGCCAGCAGCCCCCTCGGCAAGCAAAACACTGAAGCTTTCTTT
D gene: -
CDR3 length: 15
V gene: TRBV11-3
J gene: TRBJ1-1
clone size: -

CDR3 protein: CASTRGDSVYNEQFF
CDR3 DNA: TGTGCCAGCACCCGAGGGGACTCCGTTTACAATGAGCAGTTCTTC
D gene: -
CDR3 length: 15
V gene: TRBV9
J gene: TRBJ2-1
clone size: -

CDR3 protein: CASRGPATEAFF
CDR3 DNA: TGTGCCAGCAGGGGCCCGGCAACTGAAGCTTTCTTT
D gene: -
CDR3 length: 12
V gene: TRBV28
J gene: TRBJ1-1
clone size: -

CDR3 protein: CASTLATGSGSPLHF
CDR3 DNA: TGTGCCAGCACCTTGGCAACCGGTTCAGGATCACCCCTCCACTTT
D gene: -
CDR3 length: 15
V gene: TRBV28
J gene: TRBJ1-6
clone size: -

CDR3 protein: CASSEAGGSYEQYF
CDR3 DNA: TGTGCCAGCAGTGAGGCAGGAGGTTCCTACGAGCAGTACTTC
D gene: -
CDR3 length: 14
V gene: TRBV2
J gene: TRBJ2-7
clone size: -

CDR3 protein: CASSGPTRTNEKLFF
CDR3 DNA: TGTGCCAGCAGTGGCCCTACACGGACAAATGAAAAACTGTTTTTT
D gene: -
CDR3 length: 15
V gene: TRBV2
J gene: TRBJ1-4
clone size: -

CDR3 protein: CASSRQGHEQYF
CDR3 DNA: TGTGCCAGCAGTCGACAGGGGCACGAGCAGTACTTC
D gene: TRBD1
CDR3 length: 12
V gene: TRBV16
J gene: TRBJ2-7
clone size: -